The 28 T cell receptor beta chains reported below all come from one sample, sequenced in a study of beta chain features in type 1 diabetes. The isolated RNA, all of it, was reverse transcribed, so expressed TCRB transcripts were what got sequenced. Only in-frame clones appear in the TCRdb table, and some are missing; sequencing was by immunoSEQ multiplex PCR. The sample gives 860,000 or so clones, roughly 16% of which show up once; 0.02% to 0.03% is in the top ten. What was sequenced was naive CD4+ T cells from blood. The receptors were gathered from a woman aged 18-30 years in good health.

This chain connects TRBV5-4 to TRBJ2-7, with D perhaps TRBD1 (6 bases). V lost 6 bases, J lost 2 bases, and 12 bases lay in between. Germline V gene sequence: CDR1 SGHNT, CDR2 YYREEE (reference sequence). The CDR3 has 13 residues. The chain's CDR3 is CASTPGVAYEQYF. The CDR3, as DNA: TGTGCCAGCACCCCAGGGGTCGCCTACGAGCAGTACTTC. Based on the CDR3 plus reference TRBV5-4 and TRBJ2-7, the full variable domain is ETGVTQSPTHLIKTRGQQVTLRCSSQSGHNTVSWYQQALGQGPQFIFQYYREEENGRGNFPPRFSGLQFPNYSSELNVNALELDDSALYLCASTPGVAYEQYFGPGTRLTVT.

The chain is built from TRBV4-1 and TRBJ1-5; TRBD1 matches at 7 bases. Per the germline V gene, CDR1 is MGHRA and CDR2 is YSYEKL. Germline trimming cut 1 base from V and 3 bases from J; bases unmatched to any gene: 3. This CDR3 comprises 15 residues. The CDR3 reads CASSQGDRTNQPQHF. The CDR3 bases are TGCGCCAGCAGCCAAGGGGACAGAACCAATCAGCCCCAGCATTTT.

The CDR3 is CASSLRTGGREQFF. In DNA, the CDR3 is TGCGCCAGCAGCTTAAGGACAGGGGGCCGTGAGCAGTTCTTC. V and J are TRBV5-1 and TRBJ2-1; TRBD1 agrees at 11 bases. CDR3 length: 14 residues. J was trimmed by 9 bases and V by 2 bases; bases with no gene match: 4. Germline CDR1 SGHRS, CDR2 YFSETQ.

The rearrangement joins TRBV10-3 to TRBJ2-1; 10 bases are shared with TRBD2. This CDR3 is built from 17 residues. CDR1 ENHRY and CDR2 SYGVKD come from the germline V gene. The junction had 5 bases not matched to a gene; V was cut back by 3 bases and J by 0 bases. CDR3 region: CAISDPPSGSSYNEQFF. The DNA for the CDR3 is TGTGCCATCAGTGACCCCCCTAGCGGGAGCTCCTACAATGAGCAGTTCTTC.

The V call is TRBV11-2, the J call TRBJ1-5; D remains ambiguous. The germline CDR1 and CDR2 sequences are SGHAT and FQNNGV. This CDR3 region has 14 residues. V was pared by 0 bases and J by 9 bases, with 12 bases between. CDR3 region: CASSLDIPGWPQHF. CDR3 sequence (DNA): TGTGCCAGCAGCTTAGATATCCCGGGGTGGCCCCAGCATTTT.

The sample holds a few counts of this clone. The J gene is TRBJ2-3, the V gene TRBV25-1; D is uncertain. Trimming pared 3 bases from V and 0 bases from J, leaving 7 bases between. The CDR3 is made up of 14 amino acids. From germline, CDR1 is MGHDK and CDR2 SYGVNS. In DNA, the CDR3 is TGTGCCAGCAGTGAGGGGTCTAGCACAGATACGCAGTATTTT. Translated: CASSEGSSTDTQYF. Full variable domain (missing parts from reference TRBV25-1 and TRBJ2-3): EADIYQTPRYLVIGTGKKITLECSQTMGHDKMYWYQQDPGMELHLIHYSYGVNSTEKGDLSSESTVSRIRTEHFPLTLESARPSHTSQYLCASSEGSSTDTQYFGPGTRLTVL.

The table lists this clone with a few counts. The chain uses TRBV2 and TRBJ2-2; D is possibly TRBD1 or TRBD2 (6 bases each). Germline CDR1 SNHLY, CDR2 FYNNEI. Trimming shortened V by 6 bases and J by 1 base, and 9 bases separated the two germline ends. This CDR3 contains 14 residues. Here the CDR3 reads CASREGENTGELFF. The CDR3 DNA sequence: TGTGCCAGCAGGGAGGGGGAGAACACCGGGGAGCTGTTTTTT.

The V gene is TRBV19, the J gene TRBJ2-1; D is unclear. V was clipped by 0 bases and J by 6 bases, with 9 bases between them. Germline V gene sequence: CDR1 LNHDA, CDR2 SQIVND (reference sequence). The CDR3 sequence is 14 residues long. The CDR3 spells CASSIDDNPNEQFF. DNA of the CDR3: TGTGCCAGTAGTATAGATGACAACCCCAATGAGCAGTTCTTC.

This clone was counted between two and nine times. J is TRBJ1-2 and V is TRBV9, with D possibly being TRBD1 (6 bases). CDR3 length: 14 residues. Germline V gene sequence: CDR1 SGDLS, CDR2 YYNGEE. Trimming cost V 5 bases and J 7 bases, with 18 bases left between them. CDR3 bases: TGTGCCAGCAGTCCCCAAGGGGGGGTTGGTGGCTACACCTTC. Translated, it gives CASSPQGGVGGYTF.

The V and J genes are TRBV7-2 and TRBJ2-6; tentative D call: TRBD2 (5 bases). Trimming took 8 bases from V and 11 from J, leaving 28 bases between them. CDR3 length equals 17 residues. Germline values: CDR1 SGHTA, CDR2 FQGNSA. CDR3 region: CASYLASMIRGSDVLTF. Written as DNA, the CDR3 is TGTGCCAGCTACCTCGCCTCGATGATACGGGGTTCGGACGTCCTGACTTTC.

This sequence joins TRBV6-5 and TRBJ1-5; D may be TRBD1 (6 bases). Trimming removed 0 bases at V and 4 bases at J, with 13 bases between. From germline, CDR1 is MNHEY and CDR2 SVGAGI. There are 16 residues in the CDR3. In nucleotides, the CDR3 is TGTGCCAGCAGTTACTCACCCGGGACAAGTAATCAGCCCCAGCATTTT. Translating gives CASSYSPGTSNQPQHF.

This chain connects TRBV4-3 to TRBJ2-1; 14 bases align to TRBD2. CDR1 is LGHNA and CDR2 is YSLEER in the germline V gene. The CDR3 consists of 18 residues. V shed 2 bases and J 1 base; nucleotides not matched to a gene: 4. The CDR3 sequence: CASSQSGTSGRSYNEQFF. CDR3 in DNA: TGCGCCAGCAGCCAATCCGGGACTAGCGGGAGATCCTACAATGAGCAGTTCTTC.

The genes are TRBV4-3 and TRBJ1-5; D not resolved. V lost 3 bases to trimming and J lost 4 bases, with 13 bases between them. CDR1 and CDR2 from the germline V gene are LGHNA and YSLEER. The CDR3 contains 15 residues. DNA of the CDR3: TGCGCCAGCAGCCAGACAACCAGCGGTAATCAGCCCCAGCATTTT. Translation: CASSQTTSGNQPQHF.

In its sample, this clone was seen a few times. The chain combines TRBV4-3 with TRBJ2-1; a weak D match, TRBD2 (5 bases). Germline-derived CDR1 and CDR2 are LGHNA and YSLEER. The CDR3 spans 13 residues. V shed 1 base and J shed 9 bases, with 10 bases lying between them. CDR3 loop: CASSQVRGLEQFF. In DNA, the CDR3 is TGCGCCAGCAGCCAAGTCCGGGGTCTTGAGCAGTTCTTC.

The sample holds a few counts of this clone. The chain couples TRBV2 to TRBJ1-5; D gene ambiguous. The CDR3 sequence is 15 residues long. Deletions cut 3 bases from V and 1 base from J, with 10 bases between. The germline V gene encodes CDR1 SNHLY and CDR2 FYNNEI. The CDR3 nucleotides are TGTGCCAGCAGTGAGGCACAAGCAAGCAATCAGCCCCAGCATTTT. It specifies CASSEAQASNQPQHF.

The table lists this clone with a few counts. The J gene is TRBJ1-2, the V gene TRBV6-5; no reliable D call. Trimming removed 8 bases at V and 6 bases at J, with 7 bases between. This CDR3 is built from 10 residues. In germline, CDR1 is MNHEY, CDR2 SVGAGI. The CDR3: CASYGDGYTF. The DNA for the CDR3 is TGTGCCAGCTATGGGGATGGCTACACCTTC.

This clone was seen more than once but under ten times. This rearrangement joins TRBV6-4 to TRBJ2-5, with TRBD1 identical over 7 bases. Germline trimming cut 6 bases from V and 4 bases from J; bases unmatched to any gene: 5. The CDR3 length is 13 residues. CDR1 and CDR2 (germline): MRHNA, SNTAGT. The CDR3 DNA is TGTGCCAGCAGCCACAACAGGGGAGAGACCCAGTACTTC. The encoded protein is CASSHNRGETQYF.

Comments on this clone: The sample contains more than one DNA sequence encoding this CDR3. The rearrangement joins TRBV18 to TRBJ2-1; a possible D gene is TRBD2 (6 bases). The CDR3 covers 16 residues. Per germline, CDR1 KGHSH and CDR2 LQKENI. Trimming pared 0 bases from V and 1 base from J, leaving 10 bases between. The CDR3 region has the DNA TGTGCCAGCTCACCACCGGGAGGAGGTTCCTACAATGAGCAGTTCTTC. It encodes CASSPPGGGSYNEQFF.

In this sample, this clone turned up a few times. The chain is built from TRBV28 and TRBJ1-5; maybe TRBD1 (5 bases). Germline-derived CDR1 and CDR2 are MDHEN and SYDVKM. The V gene lost 3 bases and the J gene lost 4 bases, with 13 bases spanning the gap. CDR3 length: 15 amino acids. CDR3 nucleotide sequence: TGTGCCAGCAGTTTGGCAGGGCAGGGAAATCAGCCCCAGCATTTT. Translated: CASSLAGQGNQPQHF.

The chain employs TRBV7-9 and TRBJ2-7; D is undetermined. V lost 3 bases and J 0 bases, leaving 6 bases between the germline ends. This CDR3 is 13 amino acids long. Germline V lookup: CDR1 SEHNR, CDR2 FQNEAQ (reference sequence). CDR3 loop: CASSLVLSYEQYF. For the CDR3, the DNA is TGTGCCAGCAGCTTGGTACTCTCCTACGAGCAGTACTTC.

The chain has TRBV7-2 and TRBJ2-2, with D perhaps matching TRBD2 (5 bases). Germline V gives CDR1 SGHTA, CDR2 FQGNSA. This CDR3 spans 14 amino acids. Trimming cost V 7 bases and J 5 bases, with 14 bases left between them. This chain's CDR3 is CASNPGLDTGELFF. In nucleotides, the CDR3 is TGTGCCAGCAACCCAGGACTGGATACCGGGGAGCTGTTTTTT.

In its sample, this clone was seen a few times. DNA for the CDR3: TGTGCCAGCAGCCAAGCTGTAGGGACCTACGAGCAGTACTTC. This translates into CASSQAVGTYEQYF. The genes are TRBV4-2 and TRBJ2-7; D ambiguous. The CDR3 extends over 14 amino acids. The germline V and J ends were trimmed by 1 base and 2 bases, with 9 bases remaining between them. Germline V gene data show CDR1 as LGHNA and CDR2 as YNFKEQ.

The V and J genes are TRBV7-3 and TRBJ2-6; TRBD1 aligns across 10 bases. J lost 2 bases, V lost 8 bases, and 9 bases had no gene match. The germline V gene encodes CDR1 SGHTA and CDR2 FQGTGA. This CDR3 has 17 residues. CDR3 in amino acids: CASVPGQGLAGANVLTF. The CDR3 bases are TGTGCCAGCGTACCGGGACAGGGGTTGGCTGGGGCCAACGTCCTGACTTTC.

The J gene is TRBJ2-1, the V gene TRBV9, with D uncertain. This CDR3 is built from 15 residues. CDR1 and CDR2 from the germline V gene are SGDLS and YYNGEE. V dropped 2 bases and J dropped 2 bases, with 11 bases sitting between them. DNA for the CDR3: TGTGCCAGCAGCGTCCTTAACGCCGCCTACAATGAGCAGTTCTTC. Protein product: CASSVLNAAYNEQFF.

This chain joins TRBV6-5 and TRBJ2-7, with 11 bases lining up with TRBD2. Trimming took 10 bases from V and 3 from J; bases not matched to a gene: 8. CDR1 is MNHEY and CDR2 is SVGAGI in the germline V gene. The length of the CDR3 is 14 residues. CDR3 residues: CATHPGTSGYEQYF. For the CDR3, the DNA is TGTGCCACTCACCCCGGGACTAGCGGCTACGAGCAGTACTTC.

This chain links TRBV28 with TRBJ2-3; 13 positions agree with TRBD2. CDR3 length equals 14 residues. V shed 11 bases, J shed 2 bases, and the junction held 4 bases outside the gene matches. Per the germline V gene, CDR1 is MDHEN and CDR2 is SYDVKM. The DNA of the CDR3 is TGTGCCTCCGGGACTAGCGGGATCACAGATACGCAGTATTTT. Translation: CASGTSGITDTQYF.

There are a few counts of this clone. Other DNA sequences in the sample encode the same CDR3. V gene TRBV10-3 combines with J gene TRBJ2-2, with D possibly matching TRBD1 (5 bases). The germline V gene has CDR1 ENHRY and CDR2 SYGVKD. This CDR3 region has 13 residues. Trimming cost V 7 bases and J 0 bases, with 6 bases left between them. The CDR3 protein is CAITGTNTGELFF. The DNA for the CDR3 is TGTGCCATCACAGGGACGAACACCGGGGAGCTGTTTTTT.

The V call is TRBV7-8, the J call TRBJ2-4, with D unclear. The CDR3 sequence is 17 residues long. The ends were cut back, 2 bases at V and 0 bases at J, with 14 bases in the middle. Germline CDR1 SGHVS, CDR2 FQNEAQ. DNA for the CDR3: TGTGCCAGCAGCTTACGTCCGCGCCTACTAGCCAAAAACATTCAGTACTTC. Translation: CASSLRPRLLAKNIQYF.